These 16 T cell receptor beta chains were all obtained from the same sample, sequenced in a study of beta chain features in type 1 diabetes. Sequenced material consisted of expressed TCRB transcripts (all of the isolated RNA was reverse transcribed). The data were produced by immunoSEQ multiplex PCR, yet TCRdb's version contains in-frame clones alone and is incomplete. Of 150,000 or so clones in the sample, roughly 10% were seen once. The sample comprised central memory CD4+ T cells from blood. These receptors were obtained from a man between 18 and 35 years old in good health.

This clone was seen only a few times. The V and J genes are TRBV14 and TRBJ1-6; TRBD1 might be the D (6 bases). V lost 3 bases, J lost 9 bases, and 12 bases lay in between. The CDR3 is 14 residues long. CDR1 is SGHDN, CDR2 FVKESK, per germline. The CDR3 region is CASSQGALGSPLHF. The CDR3 DNA reads as TGTGCCAGCAGCCAGGGGGCACTTGGTTCACCCCTCCACTTT.

The J gene is TRBJ2-7, the V gene TRBV7-2, with 8 bases that match TRBD1. Per the germline V gene, CDR1 is SGHTA and CDR2 is FQGNSA. The CDR3 is 13 amino acids. V was clipped by 5 bases and J by 2 bases; unmatched bases: 2. For the CDR3, the DNA is TGTGCCAGCAGCGTGACAGGGGCCTACGAGCAGTACTTC. This encodes CASSVTGAYEQYF.

The V call is TRBV18, the J call TRBJ1-5; 10 nucleotides agree with TRBD1. There are 16 residues in the CDR3. Germline CDR1 reads KGHSH; CDR2 reads LQKENI. Germline trimming cut 3 bases from V and 11 bases from J; bases unmatched to any gene: 13. CDR3 sequence (DNA): TGTGCCAGCTCACCTCAAACCGGGACAGGGGCTGTGGCCCAGCATTTT. Amino acid sequence: CASSPQTGTGAVAQHF. Filled out from reference TRBV18 and TRBJ1-5, the complete variable domain reads NAGVMQNPRHLVRRRGQEARLRCSPMKGHSHVYWYRQLPEEGLKFMVYLQKENIIDESGMPKERFSAEFPKEGPSILRIQQVVRGDSAAYFCASSPQTGTGAVAQHFGDGTRLSIL.

V gene TRBV7-9 combines with J gene TRBJ1-2; 8 bases align to TRBD1. The CDR3 runs 13 residues. Unmatched junction bases numbered 5, after V lost 4 bases and J lost 7 bases. Germline CDR1 and CDR2: SEHNR and FQNEAQ (reference sequence). CDR3 coding DNA: TGTGCCAGCAGCTACGGACAGGGCGGTGGCTACACCTTC. Residues: CASSYGQGGGYTF.

This clone came up a few times. The chain carries TRBV7-9 and TRBJ1-2; D gene unclear. Germline CDR1 reads SEHNR; CDR2 reads FQNEAQ (reference sequence). V lost 2 bases, J lost 8 bases, and 15 bases lay in between. This CDR3 has 14 amino acids. The DNA for the CDR3 is TGTGCCAGCAGCTTATCCATAGGGAGGAACGGCTACACCTTC. Its translation is CASSLSIGRNGYTF.

This clone was observed a few times. The chain employs TRBV14 and TRBJ2-6; D is uncertain. Trimming cost V 4 bases and J 2 bases, with 9 bases left between them. Germline V CDR1 and CDR2: SGHDN, FVKESK. This CDR3 has 15 amino acids. CDR3 in DNA: TGTGCCAGCAGCCTCCTTAGGGCTGGGGCCAACGTCCTGACTTTC. The encoded protein is CASSLLRAGANVLTF.

The rearrangement uses TRBV5-1 and TRBJ2-2; TRBD1 matches 7 bases. V was pared by 2 bases and J by 4 bases, with 5 bases of the junction left unmatched. The CDR3 sequence is 15 residues long. Germline V gene data show CDR1 as SGHRS and CDR2 as YFSETQ. CDR3 sequence: CASSLGGRSTGELFF. Written as DNA, the CDR3 is TGCGCCAGCAGCTTAGGGGGCCGAAGCACCGGGGAGCTGTTTTTT.

This rearrangement joins TRBV10-3 to TRBJ2-7, with D possibly TRBD1 on 5 matching bases. Trimming took off 5 bases at V and 4 bases at J, with 12 bases between the two ends. Germline loops: CDR1 ENHRY, CDR2 SYGVKD. This CDR3 region has 13 residues. The CDR3 nucleotides are TGTGCCATCAGTAAGCAAAAGGGGTACGAGCAGTACTTC. Protein: CAISKQKGYEQYF.

This clone was seen more than once but under ten times. The gene calls are TRBV5-1 and TRBJ2-3; D is possibly TRBD1 (6 bases). The CDR3 loop spans 15 amino acids. The germline V gene has CDR1 SGHRS and CDR2 YFSETQ. Trimming pared 5 bases from V and 0 bases from J, leaving 13 bases between. The CDR3 DNA sequence: TGCGCCAGCAGTCTCACAGGGCGAAGCACAGATACGCAGTATTTT. As protein: CASSLTGRSTDTQYF.

V usage is TRBV6-5 and J usage is TRBJ2-2; TRBD1 aligns across 8 bases. Per the germline V gene, CDR1 is MNHEY and CDR2 is SVGAGI. Trimming at V came to 6 bases and at J to 4 bases, leaving 7 bases not matched to a gene. The CDR3 spans 15 residues. In nucleotides, the CDR3 is TGTGCCAGCAGAAAAGGACAGGGAATCACCGGGGAGCTGTTTTTT. This translates into CASRKGQGITGELFF.

For this clone: An end of the junction differs from the germline gene, which may be a read error. This rearrangement joins TRBV29-1 to TRBJ2-5; D is possibly TRBD1 (5 bases). Germline loops: CDR1 SQVTM, CDR2 ANQGSEA. The CDR3 loop spans 13 amino acids. The CDR3 nucleotides are TGCAGCGGTGAAAGGGGAAGGGCAGAGACCCAGTACTTC. Its protein is CSGERGRAETQYF.

The CDR3 loop reads CASSSGTDYEQYF. CDR3 bases: TGTGCCAGCAGTTCCGGGACGGACTACGAGCAGTACTTC. The rearrangement uses TRBV6-6 and TRBJ2-7; the D gene could be TRBD1 or TRBD2 (5 bases each). The V end lost 4 bases, the J end lost 3 bases, and 10 bases lay between the germline ends. The CDR3 totals 13 residues. Germline V gives CDR1 MNHNY, CDR2 SVGAGI (reference sequence).

This clone was observed a few times. The J gene is TRBJ2-7, the V gene TRBV7-9, with D uncertain. The CDR3 is 15 residues long. CDR1 and CDR2 from the germline V gene are SEHNR and FQNEAQ (reference sequence). The V and J ends lost 4 bases and 6 bases respectively, with 19 bases between them. The CDR3 DNA is TGTGCCAGCAGCTCCCTTTTTGGCCGCCTCCCCGAGCAGTACTTC. Translating it yields CASSSLFGRLPEQYF.

The chain couples TRBV21-1 to TRBJ2-1; the table assigns TRBD2, which was not confirmed against the DNA. TRBV21-1 is an annotated pseudogene. The CDR3 spans 15 residues. CDR3 sequence reads: CASSKETENYNEQFF. As DNA, the CDR3 is TGTGCCAGCAGCAAAGAGACGGAGAACTACAATGAGCAGTTCTTC.

This sequence joins TRBV27 and TRBJ1-2; possible D gene TRBD1, 6 bases. V gave up 2 bases and J gave up 6 bases, with 16 bases separating them. The V gene's germline CDR1 is MNHEY and CDR2 SMNVEV (reference sequence). The CDR3 has 15 amino acids. The CDR3 DNA follows: TGTGCCAGCAGTTTAACAGGGTTAGCGGTTCATGGCTACACCTTC. Its protein product is CASSLTGLAVHGYTF.

The chain joins TRBV11-2 to TRBJ2-5; perhaps TRBD1 as D (6 bases). Trimming removed 1 base at V and 2 bases at J, with 23 bases between. The CDR3 is made up of 19 amino acids. CDR1 and CDR2 (germline): SGHAT, FQNNGV. This CDR3 reads CASSLVAGASRTPQETQYF. For the CDR3, the DNA is TGTGCCAGCAGCTTAGTAGCAGGGGCATCTCGGACCCCACAAGAGACCCAGTACTTC.